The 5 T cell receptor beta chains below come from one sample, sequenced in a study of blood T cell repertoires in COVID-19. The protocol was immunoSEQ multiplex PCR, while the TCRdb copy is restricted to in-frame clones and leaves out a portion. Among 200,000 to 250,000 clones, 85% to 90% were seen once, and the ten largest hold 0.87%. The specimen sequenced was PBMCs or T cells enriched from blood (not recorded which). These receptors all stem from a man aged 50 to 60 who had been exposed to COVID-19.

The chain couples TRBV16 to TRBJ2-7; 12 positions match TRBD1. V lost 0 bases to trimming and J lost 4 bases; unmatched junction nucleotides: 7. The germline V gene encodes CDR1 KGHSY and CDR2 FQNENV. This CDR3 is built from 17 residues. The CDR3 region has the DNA TGTGCCAGCAGCCAATCGAGGGACAGGGGGCTAGGGTACGAGCAGTACTTC. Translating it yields CASSQSRDRGLGYEQYF.

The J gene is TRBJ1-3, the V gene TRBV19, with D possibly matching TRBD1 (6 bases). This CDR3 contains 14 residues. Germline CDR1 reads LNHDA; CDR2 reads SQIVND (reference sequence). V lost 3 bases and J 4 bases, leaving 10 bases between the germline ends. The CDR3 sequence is CASSMGARGNTIYF. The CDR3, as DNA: TGTGCCAGTAGTATGGGGGCAAGAGGAAACACCATATATTTT.

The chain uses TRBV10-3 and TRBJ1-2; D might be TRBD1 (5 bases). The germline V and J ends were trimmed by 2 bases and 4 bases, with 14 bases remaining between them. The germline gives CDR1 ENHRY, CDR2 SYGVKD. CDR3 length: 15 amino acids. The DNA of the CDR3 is TGTGCCATCAGTGAGGGGGGGAGCTCAGGCTATGGCTACACCTTC. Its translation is CAISEGGSSGYGYTF.

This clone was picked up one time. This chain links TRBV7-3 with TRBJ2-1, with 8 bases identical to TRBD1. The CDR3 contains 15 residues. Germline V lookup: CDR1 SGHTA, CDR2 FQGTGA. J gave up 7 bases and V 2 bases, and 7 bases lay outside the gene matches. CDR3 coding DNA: TGTGCCAGCAGCTTATCCAGGGGGCATGGTAATGAGCAGTTCTTC. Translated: CASSLSRGHGNEQFF.

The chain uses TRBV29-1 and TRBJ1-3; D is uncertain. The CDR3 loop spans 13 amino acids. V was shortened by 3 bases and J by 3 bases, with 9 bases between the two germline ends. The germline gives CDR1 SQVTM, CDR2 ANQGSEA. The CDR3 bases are TGCAGCGTTGAGGAGACCGTTGGAAACACCATATATTTT. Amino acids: CSVEETVGNTIYF.